This T cell receptor (beta chain) was retrieved from a study of shared clonotypes between healthy human individuals. For sorted subsets, 150 to 200 ng DNA per replicate equaled about 31,000 T cell genomes. Produced via immunoSEQ multiplex PCR; TCRdb's table is partial and in-frame only. The top ten hold 0.13% to 0.15% of the sample, which has approximately 2.5 million clones, roughly 92% seen once. The CDR3 has 15 amino acids. The V end was cut by 5 bases, the J end by 4 bases, with 15 bases between. CDR1 MNHNY and CDR2 SVGAGI come from the germline V gene (reference sequence). The chain has TRBV6-6 and TRBJ1-3; tentatively, D is TRBD1 (6 bases). The sequence was obtained from a man aged 18 to 35 in good health. Sequenced material: naive CD4+ T cells sorted from blood. Described subset: CD45RA+ positively selected. The CDR3 protein is CASSHPQGAGNTIYF. The CDR3 bases are TGTGCCAGCAGTCATCCACAGGGAGCGGGAAACACCATATATTTT.